Each of the 2 T cell receptor beta chains below was sequenced from the same sample in a study of T cell repertoires in cytomegalovirus infection. TCRdb used MiXCR to reprocess the reads, holding one entry per CDR3 protein. The sample contains hundreds of thousands of distinct CDR3 sequences, around a third of which appear only once. Which antigens these TCRs recognize remains unknown. Sample: cultured PBMCs, taken from culture after CMV antigen stimulation. The receptors shown here come from a human donor in good health (CMV status not recorded). Some clones in this sample may be carry-over from other donors' samples.

The J gene is TRBJ1-1, the V gene TRBV19; D is unresolved. Germline V lookup: CDR1 LNHDA, CDR2 SQIVND (reference sequence). The CDR3 is 13 amino acids. The V end lost 9 bases, the J end lost 2 bases, and 13 bases lay between the germline ends. CDR3 nucleotides: TGTGCCAGCAGTCCCTTTGTAAACACTGAAGCTTTCTTT. Amino acid sequence: CASSPFVNTEAFF.

The chain couples TRBV5-4 to TRBJ2-2, with 14 positions matching TRBD2. This CDR3 contains 17 residues. With V trimmed by 6 bases and J by 2 bases, 6 bases remained unmatched. Germline lookup yields CDR1 SGHNT and CDR2 YYREEE (reference sequence). CDR3 DNA sequence: TGTGCCAGCACCAGACTAGCGGGAGGGCCTAACACCGGGGAGCTGTTTTTT. As protein: CASTRLAGGPNTGELFF.